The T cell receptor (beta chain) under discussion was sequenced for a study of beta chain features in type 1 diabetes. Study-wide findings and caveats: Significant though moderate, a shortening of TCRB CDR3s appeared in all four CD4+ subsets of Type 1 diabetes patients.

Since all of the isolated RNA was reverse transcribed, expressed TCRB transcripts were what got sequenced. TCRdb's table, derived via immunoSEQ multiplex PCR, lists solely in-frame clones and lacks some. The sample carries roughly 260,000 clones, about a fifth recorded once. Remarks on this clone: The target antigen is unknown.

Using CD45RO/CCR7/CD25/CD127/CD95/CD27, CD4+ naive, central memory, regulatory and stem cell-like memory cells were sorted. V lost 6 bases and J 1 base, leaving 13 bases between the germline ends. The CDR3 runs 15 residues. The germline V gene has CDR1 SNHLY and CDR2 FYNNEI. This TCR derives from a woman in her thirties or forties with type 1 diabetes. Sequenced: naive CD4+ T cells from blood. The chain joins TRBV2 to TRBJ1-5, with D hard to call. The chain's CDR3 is CASRAGRESNQPQHF. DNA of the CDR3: TGTGCCAGCAGGGCCGGAAGGGAGAGCAATCAGCCCCAGCATTTT.